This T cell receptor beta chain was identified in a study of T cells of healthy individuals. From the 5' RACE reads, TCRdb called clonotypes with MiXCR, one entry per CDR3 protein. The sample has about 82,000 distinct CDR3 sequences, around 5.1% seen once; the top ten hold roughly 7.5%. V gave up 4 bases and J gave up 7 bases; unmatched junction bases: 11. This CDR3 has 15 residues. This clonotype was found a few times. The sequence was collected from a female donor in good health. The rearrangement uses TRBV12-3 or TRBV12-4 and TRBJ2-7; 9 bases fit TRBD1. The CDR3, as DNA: TGTGCCAGCAGTTGGACAGGGGACCTCAAGTGGGAGCAGTACTTC. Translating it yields CASSWTGDLKWEQYF.